This passage covers 19 T cell receptor beta chains from one sample sequenced in a study of T cell clones after liver transplantation. The assay was immunoSEQ multiplex PCR, and TCRdb's table has in-frame clones only and misses some. The table lists 75,000 to 95,000 clones, less than 90% of them singletons. The input for sequencing was CD4+ T cells from blood, taken around 48 months after liver transplant. These receptors all come from a human patient who received a liver transplant. Some T cells may arise from the graft donor.

The chain links TRBV10-3 to TRBJ2-7, with 10 positions matching TRBD2. The germline CDR1 and CDR2 sequences are ENHRY and SYGVKD. The CDR3 length is 14 residues. V lost 7 bases and J lost 4; bases outside the gene matches: 7. The CDR3 nucleotides are TGTGCCATCAAAGAAGCGGGGGGGAAGTACGAGCAGTACTTC. Protein sequence: CAIKEAGGKYEQYF.

The rearrangement links TRBV7-2 to TRBJ1-2; D is uncertain. Germline lookup yields CDR1 SGHTA and CDR2 FQGNSA. The CDR3 totals 13 residues. With 3 bases removed from V and 9 bases from J, the gap between germline ends came to 14 bases. Here the CDR3 reads CASSFGSPGSYTF. CDR3 coding DNA: TGTGCCAGCAGCTTCGGGAGCCCGGGGAGCTACACCTTC.

The chain carries TRBV6-5 and TRBJ2-7; TRBD1 aligns across 7 bases. Trimming removed 0 bases from V and 6 bases from J; junction bases left unmatched: 8. The CDR3 has 15 residues. Germline V gives CDR1 MNHEY, CDR2 SVGAGI. CDR3 coding DNA: TGTGCCAGCAGTTACTCGCCGGGACAGATGTCCGAGCAGTACTTC. Amino acid sequence: CASSYSPGQMSEQYF.

V gene TRBV6-5 combines with J gene TRBJ1-1, with D unclear. Trimming shortened V by 7 bases and J by 1 base, and 13 bases separated the two germline ends. Looked up from germline, CDR1 is MNHEY and CDR2 is SVGAGI. CDR3 length: 14 residues. CDR3 coding DNA: TGTGCCAGCACCAAAAGACCGGGGAACACTGAAGCTTTCTTT. Translation gives CASTKRPGNTEAFF.

This clone was seen only once. J is TRBJ2-1 and V is TRBV5-1; either TRBD1 or TRBD2 may fit D (10 bases each). CDR1 is SGHRS, CDR2 YFSETQ, per germline. The ends were cut back, 4 bases at V and 9 bases at J, with 29 bases in the middle. CDR3 length: 18 residues. For the CDR3, the DNA is TGCGCCAGCAGCCGGGACAGGGGTGGCCTAGCGGGAGCGGGTGAGCAGTTCTTC. Translating gives CASSRDRGGLAGAGEQFF.

CDR3 sequence: CSVELQGPSYEQYF. In nucleotides, the CDR3 is TGCAGCGTTGAACTACAGGGTCCCTCCTACGAGCAGTACTTC. The V gene is TRBV29-1, the J gene TRBJ2-7; the D gene is possibly TRBD1 (6 bases). This CDR3 spans 14 amino acids. Trimming shortened V by 2 bases and J by 0 bases, and 11 bases separated the two germline ends. The germline V gene encodes CDR1 SQVTM and CDR2 ANQGSEA.

The CDR3 loop reads CASSGQINSPLHF. The CDR3 DNA sequence: TGTGCCAGCAGCGGACAGATTAATTCACCCCTCCACTTT. The chain links TRBV2 to TRBJ1-6; weak D call: TRBD1 (6 bases). Deletions cut 6 bases from V and 6 bases from J, with 9 bases between. Per germline, CDR1 SNHLY and CDR2 FYNNEI. CDR3 length equals 13 residues.

This chain joins TRBV7-3 and TRBJ2-5, with TRBD2 identical over 8 bases. The CDR3 contains 15 residues. The junction had 1 base not matched to a gene; V was cut back by 0 bases and J by 1 base. The V gene's germline CDR1 is SGHTA and CDR2 FQGTGA. The CDR3 DNA follows: TGTGCCAGCAGCTTAACCGGGACTAGCCAAGAGACCCAGTACTTC. As protein: CASSLTGTSQETQYF.

The chain uses TRBV4-3 and TRBJ1-5, with TRBD1 matching over 9 bases. With 3 bases clipped from V and 4 bases from J, the junction kept 1 base outside the gene matches. The CDR3 loop spans 14 amino acids. Germline assignment: CDR1 LGHNA and CDR2 YSLEER. This chain's CDR3 is CASSQDRGNQPQHF. As DNA, the CDR3 is TGCGCCAGCAGCCAGGACAGGGGAAATCAGCCCCAGCATTTT.

Written as DNA, the CDR3 is TGTGCCAGCAGTTTAGTCTCAGTAGGTGGGGCCAACGTCCTGACTTTC. Protein sequence: CASSLVSVGGANVLTF. The chain links TRBV27 to TRBJ2-6; no reliable D call. The CDR3 is 16 amino acids. The V gene lost 2 bases and the J gene lost 3 bases, with 11 bases spanning the gap. The germline CDR1 and CDR2 sequences are MNHEY and SMNVEV (reference sequence).

This clone appeared a few times. The chain combines TRBV4-2 with TRBJ1-1, with D perhaps TRBD1 (6 bases). This CDR3 comprises 14 residues. CDR1 and CDR2 (germline): LGHNA, YNFKEQ. Trimming removed 1 base from V and 5 bases from J, with 11 bases in between. The CDR3 is CASSQVQGGTEAFF. CDR3 sequence (DNA): TGTGCCAGCAGCCAAGTACAGGGAGGGACTGAAGCTTTCTTT.

V usage is TRBV6-6 and J usage is TRBJ1-1; possibly TRBD1 for D (5 bases). V lost 6 bases and J lost 8, with 13 bases in between. The germline gives CDR1 MNHNY, CDR2 SVGAGI (reference sequence). The CDR3 has 12 amino acids. The chain's CDR3 is CASSGDGHEAFF. The CDR3 bases are TGTGCCAGCAGCGGGGACGGACACGAAGCTTTCTTT.

The rearrangement joins TRBV5-1 to TRBJ2-3; TRBD1 matches 9 bases. The V gene's germline CDR1 is SGHRS and CDR2 YFSETQ. With V trimmed by 3 bases and J by 0 bases, 2 bases remained unmatched. This CDR3 has 15 amino acids. CDR3: CASSSGTGSTDTQYF. The CDR3 DNA reads as TGCGCCAGCAGCTCCGGGACAGGGAGCACAGATACGCAGTATTTT.

This clone showed up just once. V gene TRBV7-3 combines with J gene TRBJ2-5; no firm D call. There are 14 residues in the CDR3. The germline gives CDR1 SGHTA, CDR2 FQGTGA. The ends were cut back, 5 bases at V and 0 bases at J, with 10 bases in the middle. CDR3 in amino acids: CASSTLTDQETQYF. CDR3 sequence (DNA): TGTGCCAGCAGCACCCTAACGGACCAAGAGACCCAGTACTTC.

V and J are TRBV9 and TRBJ2-6; 7 nucleotides align to TRBD2. CDR1 is SGDLS, CDR2 YYNGEE, per germline. The CDR3 length is 18 residues. The V gene end was trimmed by 0 bases and the J gene end by 5 bases; junction bases not matched to a gene: 11. The CDR3: CASSVDLPTSSWANVLTF. CDR3 nucleotides: TGTGCCAGCAGCGTAGACCTCCCGACTAGCTCCTGGGCCAACGTCCTGACTTTC. The entire variable domain, with the rest obtained from reference TRBV9 and TRBJ2-6, is as follows: DSGVTQTPKHLITATGQRVTLRCSPRSGDLSVYWYQQSLDQGLQFLIQYYNGEERAKGNILERFSAQQFPDLHSELNLSSLELGDSALYFCASSVDLPTSSWANVLTFGAGSRLTVL.

Only one count was recorded for this clone. J is TRBJ1-2 and V is TRBV18, with D possibly being TRBD1 (6 bases). There are 14 residues in the CDR3. Trimming removed 4 bases from V and 0 bases from J, with 9 bases in between. CDR1 is KGHSH and CDR2 is LQKENI in the germline V gene. The CDR3, as DNA: TGTGCCAGCTCACGGACAGAAGCTAACTATGGCTACACCTTC. Residues: CASSRTEANYGYTF.

The V call is TRBV14, the J call TRBJ2-1, with 9 bases lining up with TRBD1. Trimming took 1 base from V and 9 from J; bases not matched to a gene: 10. The CDR3 runs 16 residues. The V gene's germline CDR1 is SGHDN and CDR2 FVKESK. CDR3 sequence reads: CASSQVPGQGSGEQFF. Here the CDR3 DNA reads TGTGCCAGCAGCCAAGTTCCAGGACAGGGGAGTGGTGAGCAGTTCTTC.

The V call is TRBV18, the J call TRBJ2-1; either TRBD1 or TRBD2 may supply D (5 bases each). Germline lookup yields CDR1 KGHSH and CDR2 LQKENI. This CDR3 is 11 amino acids long. Trimming shortened V by 0 bases and J by 11 bases, and 5 bases separated the two germline ends. Here the CDR3 reads CASSPPGQQFF. The CDR3 DNA is TGTGCCAGCTCACCACCGGGACAGCAGTTCTTC. The complete variable domain, with remaining parts taken from reference TRBV18 and TRBJ2-1, reads NAGVMQNPRHLVRRRGQEARLRCSPMKGHSHVYWYRQLPEEGLKFMVYLQKENIIDESGMPKERFSAEFPKEGPSILRIQQVVRGDSAAYFCASSPPGQQFFGPGTRLTVL.

V is TRBV15 and J is TRBJ2-3; D is unresolved. Trimming left V 5 bases short and J 2 bases short, with 11 bases between. From germline, CDR1 is LNHNV and CDR2 YYDKDF (reference sequence). CDR3 length: 14 amino acids. The CDR3 nucleotides read TGTGCCACCAGCGAGGAACCGTACACAGATACGCAGTATTTT. It encodes CATSEEPYTDTQYF.